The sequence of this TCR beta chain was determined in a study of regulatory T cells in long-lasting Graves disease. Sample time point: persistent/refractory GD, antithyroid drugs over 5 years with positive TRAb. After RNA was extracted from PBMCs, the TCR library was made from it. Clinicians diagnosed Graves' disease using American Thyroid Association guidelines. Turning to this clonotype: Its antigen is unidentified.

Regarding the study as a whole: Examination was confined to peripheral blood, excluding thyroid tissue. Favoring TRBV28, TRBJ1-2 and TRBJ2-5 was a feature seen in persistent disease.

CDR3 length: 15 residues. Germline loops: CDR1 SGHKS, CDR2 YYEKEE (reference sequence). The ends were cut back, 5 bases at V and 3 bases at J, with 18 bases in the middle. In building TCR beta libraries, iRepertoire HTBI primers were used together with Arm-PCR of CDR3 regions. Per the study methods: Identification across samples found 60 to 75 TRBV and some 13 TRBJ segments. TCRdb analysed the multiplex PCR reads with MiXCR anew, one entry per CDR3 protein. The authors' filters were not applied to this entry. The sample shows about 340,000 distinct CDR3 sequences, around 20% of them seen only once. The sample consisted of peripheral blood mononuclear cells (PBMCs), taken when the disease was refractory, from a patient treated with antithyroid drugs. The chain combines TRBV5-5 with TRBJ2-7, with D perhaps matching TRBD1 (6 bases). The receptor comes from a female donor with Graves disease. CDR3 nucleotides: TGTGCCAGCAGGGAAGGGGGAAGCCTCTACTACGAGCAGTACTTC. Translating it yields CASREGGSLYYEQYF.